The 23 T cell receptor beta chains below all came from one sample that was sequenced in a study of blood T cell repertoires in COVID-19. Measured with immunoSEQ multiplex PCR; TCRdb has only the in-frame clones, and not every one. The sample has about 300,000 clones, 80% to 95% seen once. The sample consisted of PBMCs or T cells enriched from blood (not recorded which). All receptors derive from a woman in her twenties or thirties who had recovered from COVID-19.

Comments on this clone: Within the sample, other DNA sequences also encode this same CDR3. V and J are TRBV7-3 and TRBJ1-2; 8 bases are a match to TRBD1. The ends lost 5 bases at V and 4 bases at J; junction bases unmatched: 3. The CDR3 sequence is 13 residues long. CDR1 and CDR2 from the germline V gene are SGHTA and FQGTGA. The CDR3 nucleotides are TGTGCCAGCAGCCCCGGACAGGGCTATGGCTACACCTTC. This encodes CASSPGQGYGYTF.

Notes on this clone: The sample has other DNA sequences that encode this CDR3 too. The chain combines TRBV6-4 with TRBJ2-1, with TRBD2 identical over 8 bases. The germline CDR1 and CDR2 sequences are MRHNA and SNTAGT. This CDR3 has 15 amino acids. V dropped 0 bases and J dropped 2; count of bases not matched to a gene: 0. DNA for the CDR3: TGTGCCAGCAGTGACTCCGGGGGGGCCTACAATGAGCAGTTCTTC. Translation: CASSDSGGAYNEQFF.

The chain combines TRBV27 with TRBJ2-7; a weak D match, TRBD1 (6 bases). V was trimmed by 4 bases and J by 3 bases, leaving 13 bases between them. Germline V lookup: CDR1 MNHEY, CDR2 SMNVEV (reference sequence). This CDR3 contains 14 residues. The CDR3 loop is CASSSTGTHYEQYF. The CDR3 DNA follows: TGTGCCAGCAGTTCGACCGGGACACACTACGAGCAGTACTTC.

The chain is built from TRBV4-3 and TRBJ1-5; TRBD1 aligns across 9 bases. Germline V gene lookup returns CDR1 LGHNA and CDR2 YSLEER. With V trimmed by 0 bases and J by 6 bases, 0 bases remained unmatched. The CDR3 consists of 14 residues. In nucleotides, the CDR3 is TGCGCCAGCAGCCAAGAGGACAGGGGTCAGCCCCAGCATTTT. Encoded protein: CASSQEDRGQPQHF.

V usage is TRBV3-1 (or the pseudogene TRBV3-2) and J usage is TRBJ1-2, with 9 positions matching TRBD1. Germline trimming cut 1 base from V and 5 bases from J; bases unmatched to any gene: 5. In germline, CDR1 is LGHDT, CDR2 YNNKEL (reference sequence). This CDR3 region has 15 residues. The CDR3 DNA follows: TGTGCCAGCAGCCAAGGTGGGACAGGGAAATATGGCTACACCTTC. The encoded protein is CASSQGGTGKYGYTF.

The rearrangement links TRBV27 to TRBJ1-6; 9 nucleotides match TRBD1. The CDR3 consists of 15 residues. Germline-derived CDR1 and CDR2 are MNHEY and SMNVEV (reference sequence). The ends lost 5 bases at V and 5 bases at J; junction bases unmatched: 4. DNA of the CDR3: TGTGCCAGCAGTCTAGGACAGGGGAATAATTCACCCCTCCACTTT. Residues: CASSLGQGNNSPLHF.

V is TRBV11-2 and J is TRBJ1-2, with 8 bases identical to TRBD1. V lost 7 bases and J lost 3; bases outside the gene matches: 13. The germline V gene has CDR1 SGHAT and CDR2 FQNNGV. The CDR3 spans 16 residues. CDR3 DNA sequence: TGTGCCAGCACCAAAGGGTCCGGGACAGGCGACTATGGCTACACCTTC. It encodes CASTKGSGTGDYGYTF. Using reference TRBV11-2 and TRBJ1-2 for the parts outside the CDR3, the full variable domain is EAGVAQSPRYKIIEKRQSVAFWCNPISGHATLYWYQQILGQGPKLLIQFQNNGVVDDSQLPKDRFSAERLKGVDSTLKIQPAKLEDSAVYLCASTKGSGTGDYGYTFGSGTRLTVV.

This rearrangement joins TRBV6-1 to TRBJ1-4; tentative D call: TRBD1 (5 bases). Trimming left V 2 bases short and J 7 bases short, with 14 bases between. The CDR3 is 15 residues long. Germline lookup yields CDR1 MNHNS and CDR2 SASEGT. The CDR3 nucleotides are TGTGCCAGCAGTGAATCGGATAGGGGAGGTGAAAAACTGTTTTTT. Protein sequence: CASSESDRGGEKLFF.

The gene calls are TRBV7-3 and TRBJ1-3; a weak D match, TRBD1 (5 bases). V lost 1 base and J lost 3, with 7 bases in between. CDR3 length: 14 residues. The germline V gene has CDR1 SGHTA and CDR2 FQGTGA. The CDR3 region is CASSLIDSGNTIYF. The DNA for the CDR3 is TGTGCCAGCAGCTTAATAGACAGTGGAAACACCATATATTTT.

This clone was found a few times. The chain couples TRBV5-1 to TRBJ1-1, with unresolved D. Trimming left V 4 bases short and J 9 bases short, with 7 bases between. Germline V gene sequence: CDR1 SGHRS, CDR2 YFSETQ. This CDR3 is 10 amino acids long. The CDR3 spells CASSQSKAFF. The CDR3 DNA is TGCGCCAGCAGCCAATCAAAAGCTTTCTTT.

The chain combines TRBV5-5 with TRBJ2-7, with 7 bases that match TRBD2. The germline CDR1 and CDR2 sequences are SGHKS and YYEKEE (reference sequence). The CDR3 contains 15 residues. V was clipped by 0 bases and J by 3 bases; unmatched bases: 6. CDR3 DNA sequence: TGTGCCAGCAGCTTGGTGTTAGCGGGTCTCTACGAGCAGTACTTC. Amino acid sequence: CASSLVLAGLYEQYF.

The V and J genes are TRBV12-5 and TRBJ2-3, with D perhaps TRBD1 (5 bases). Per germline, CDR1 LGHNT and CDR2 FRNRAP. This CDR3 comprises 15 residues. Trimming cost V 3 bases and J 1 base, with 11 bases left between them. CDR3 sequence reads: CASGLGTGGTDTQYF. The CDR3 DNA follows: TGTGCTAGTGGTTTAGGTACAGGAGGCACAGATACGCAGTATTTT.

This chain uses TRBV10-3 with TRBJ1-1; weak D call: TRBD1 (6 bases). Germline V lookup: CDR1 ENHRY, CDR2 SYGVKD. The CDR3 extends over 13 amino acids. Trimming shortened V by 8 bases and J by 1 base, and 11 bases separated the two germline ends. CDR3 bases: TGTGCCATCTCCAGAGGGGGGAACACTGAAGCTTTCTTT. Protein product: CAISRGGNTEAFF.

The chain has TRBV7-2 and TRBJ2-1; 7 bases line up with TRBD1. Germline CDR1 and CDR2: SGHTA and FQGNSA. J was trimmed by 5 bases and V by 3 bases; bases with no gene match: 7. This CDR3 has 15 amino acids. The CDR3 sequence is CASSFRGLPNNEQFF. In DNA form, the CDR3 reads TGTGCCAGCAGCTTTAGGGGGCTACCGAACAATGAGCAGTTCTTC.

V usage is TRBV5-6 and J usage is TRBJ2-7, with 10 nucleotides matching TRBD2. CDR1 and CDR2 from the germline V gene are SGHDT and YYEEEE. V was pared by 3 bases and J by 6 bases, with 3 bases of the junction left unmatched. The CDR3 spans 13 residues. The CDR3 nucleotides read TGTGCCAGCAGCTCCGTAGCGGGAGGCGAGCAGTACTTC. This gives the protein CASSSVAGGEQYF.

This clone was seen only once. The chain employs TRBV7-2 and TRBJ1-4; D is perhaps TRBD1 (6 bases). Trimming cost V 1 base and J 6 bases, with 9 bases left between them. CDR1 SGHTA and CDR2 FQGNSA come from the germline V gene. The CDR3 has 14 amino acids. The CDR3 spells CASSLGGQDEKLFF. CDR3 nucleotides: TGTGCCAGCAGCTTAGGGGGGCAGGATGAAAAACTGTTTTTT.

This clone was observed once. At one of its ends the junction is not consistent with the germline gene, which may arise from a read error. This chain links TRBV4-1 with TRBJ1-1; maybe TRBD1 (5 bases). The CDR3 spans 12 residues. Germline V CDR1 and CDR2: MGHRA, YSYEKL. In DNA, the CDR3 is TGCGCCCGCAGCCGCCCCATGGACAAAGCTTTCTTT. This codes for CARSRPMDKAFF.

J is TRBJ2-5 and V is TRBV29-1, with a tentative D call TRBD1 (6 bases). The CDR3 is made up of 14 amino acids. Germline V gene lookup returns CDR1 SQVTM and CDR2 ANQGSEA. The V end was cut by 4 bases, the J end by 5 bases, with 17 bases between. CDR3 coding DNA: TGCAGCGTTGTCCCAGGGGTCCGAGGGGAGACCCAGTACTTC. As protein: CSVVPGVRGETQYF.

This clone appeared once. The chain employs TRBV19 and TRBJ2-1; 7 bases map to TRBD2. Germline V gene data show CDR1 as LNHDA and CDR2 as SQIVND (reference sequence). CDR3 length equals 18 residues. V shed 1 base and J 9 bases; nucleotides not matched to a gene: 18. This CDR3 is CASSIVGTSATRGGEQFF. The CDR3 DNA reads as TGTGCCAGTAGTATAGTTGGTACTAGCGCCACCAGAGGAGGTGAGCAGTTCTTC.

The chain has TRBV18 and TRBJ2-4; tentative D call: TRBD1 (6 bases). Trimming shortened V by 0 bases and J by 0 bases, and 12 bases separated the two germline ends. The CDR3 has 17 amino acids. Germline V gene lookup returns CDR1 KGHSH and CDR2 LQKENI. The CDR3 DNA reads as TGTGCCAGCTCACCACCGGCAGGGGACCTAGCCAAAAACATTCAGTACTTC. Protein product: CASSPPAGDLAKNIQYF.

The chain uses TRBV19 and TRBJ2-1; 7 nucleotides align to TRBD1. V shed 6 bases and J 5 bases; nucleotides not matched to a gene: 7. The CDR3 consists of 14 residues. Germline CDR1 and CDR2: LNHDA and SQIVND (reference sequence). The CDR3, as DNA: TGTGCCAGTAGAGACGGGACAGCAGACAATGAGCAGTTCTTC. Protein sequence: CASRDGTADNEQFF.

This rearrangement joins TRBV5-4 to TRBJ1-2; 8 positions agree with TRBD1. Germline CDR1 reads SGHNT; CDR2 reads YYREEE (reference sequence). The J segment lost 8 bases and the V segment lost 4 bases, leaving 7 bases of the junction unmatched. The CDR3 runs to 13 residues. CDR3 sequence reads: CASSPDRGSGYTF. As DNA, the CDR3 is TGTGCCAGCAGCCCCGACAGGGGTAGCGGCTACACCTTC.

The chain employs TRBV7-9 and TRBJ1-4; the D gene is possibly TRBD1 (5 bases). V lost 0 bases and J 8 bases, leaving 10 bases between the germline ends. The CDR3 runs 14 residues. Germline V gives CDR1 SEHNR, CDR2 FQNEAQ (reference sequence). The CDR3 DNA reads TGTGCCAGCAGCTTAGCAGGGGTCTCGGAAAAACTGTTTTTT. This gives the protein CASSLAGVSEKLFF.